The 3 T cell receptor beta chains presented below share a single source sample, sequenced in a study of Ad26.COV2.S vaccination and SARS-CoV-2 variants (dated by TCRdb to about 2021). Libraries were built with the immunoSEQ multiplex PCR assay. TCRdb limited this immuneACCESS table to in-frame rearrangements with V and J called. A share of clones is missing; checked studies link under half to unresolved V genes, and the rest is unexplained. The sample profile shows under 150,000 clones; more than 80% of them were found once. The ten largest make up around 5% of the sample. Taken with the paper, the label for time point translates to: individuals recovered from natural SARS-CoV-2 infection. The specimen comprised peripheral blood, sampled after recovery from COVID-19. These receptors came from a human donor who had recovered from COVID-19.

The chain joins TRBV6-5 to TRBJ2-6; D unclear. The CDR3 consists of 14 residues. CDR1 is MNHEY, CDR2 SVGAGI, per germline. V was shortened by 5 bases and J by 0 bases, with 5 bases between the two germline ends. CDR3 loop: CASSQSSGANVLTF. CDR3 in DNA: TGTGCCAGCAGTCAAAGCTCTGGGGCCAACGTCCTGACTTTC.

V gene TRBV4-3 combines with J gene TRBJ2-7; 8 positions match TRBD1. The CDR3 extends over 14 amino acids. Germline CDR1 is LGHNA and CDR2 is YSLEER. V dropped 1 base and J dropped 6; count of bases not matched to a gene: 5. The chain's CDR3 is CASSQGPGGSEQYF. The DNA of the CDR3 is TGCGCCAGCAGCCAAGGGCCAGGGGGCAGCGAGCAGTACTTC.

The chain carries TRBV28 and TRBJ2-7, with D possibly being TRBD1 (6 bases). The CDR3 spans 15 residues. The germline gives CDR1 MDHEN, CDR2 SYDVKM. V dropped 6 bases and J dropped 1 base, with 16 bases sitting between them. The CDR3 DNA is TGTGCCAGCAGCCTAGGGGGTTCTACTTCCTACGAGCAGTACTTC. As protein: CASSLGGSTSYEQYF.